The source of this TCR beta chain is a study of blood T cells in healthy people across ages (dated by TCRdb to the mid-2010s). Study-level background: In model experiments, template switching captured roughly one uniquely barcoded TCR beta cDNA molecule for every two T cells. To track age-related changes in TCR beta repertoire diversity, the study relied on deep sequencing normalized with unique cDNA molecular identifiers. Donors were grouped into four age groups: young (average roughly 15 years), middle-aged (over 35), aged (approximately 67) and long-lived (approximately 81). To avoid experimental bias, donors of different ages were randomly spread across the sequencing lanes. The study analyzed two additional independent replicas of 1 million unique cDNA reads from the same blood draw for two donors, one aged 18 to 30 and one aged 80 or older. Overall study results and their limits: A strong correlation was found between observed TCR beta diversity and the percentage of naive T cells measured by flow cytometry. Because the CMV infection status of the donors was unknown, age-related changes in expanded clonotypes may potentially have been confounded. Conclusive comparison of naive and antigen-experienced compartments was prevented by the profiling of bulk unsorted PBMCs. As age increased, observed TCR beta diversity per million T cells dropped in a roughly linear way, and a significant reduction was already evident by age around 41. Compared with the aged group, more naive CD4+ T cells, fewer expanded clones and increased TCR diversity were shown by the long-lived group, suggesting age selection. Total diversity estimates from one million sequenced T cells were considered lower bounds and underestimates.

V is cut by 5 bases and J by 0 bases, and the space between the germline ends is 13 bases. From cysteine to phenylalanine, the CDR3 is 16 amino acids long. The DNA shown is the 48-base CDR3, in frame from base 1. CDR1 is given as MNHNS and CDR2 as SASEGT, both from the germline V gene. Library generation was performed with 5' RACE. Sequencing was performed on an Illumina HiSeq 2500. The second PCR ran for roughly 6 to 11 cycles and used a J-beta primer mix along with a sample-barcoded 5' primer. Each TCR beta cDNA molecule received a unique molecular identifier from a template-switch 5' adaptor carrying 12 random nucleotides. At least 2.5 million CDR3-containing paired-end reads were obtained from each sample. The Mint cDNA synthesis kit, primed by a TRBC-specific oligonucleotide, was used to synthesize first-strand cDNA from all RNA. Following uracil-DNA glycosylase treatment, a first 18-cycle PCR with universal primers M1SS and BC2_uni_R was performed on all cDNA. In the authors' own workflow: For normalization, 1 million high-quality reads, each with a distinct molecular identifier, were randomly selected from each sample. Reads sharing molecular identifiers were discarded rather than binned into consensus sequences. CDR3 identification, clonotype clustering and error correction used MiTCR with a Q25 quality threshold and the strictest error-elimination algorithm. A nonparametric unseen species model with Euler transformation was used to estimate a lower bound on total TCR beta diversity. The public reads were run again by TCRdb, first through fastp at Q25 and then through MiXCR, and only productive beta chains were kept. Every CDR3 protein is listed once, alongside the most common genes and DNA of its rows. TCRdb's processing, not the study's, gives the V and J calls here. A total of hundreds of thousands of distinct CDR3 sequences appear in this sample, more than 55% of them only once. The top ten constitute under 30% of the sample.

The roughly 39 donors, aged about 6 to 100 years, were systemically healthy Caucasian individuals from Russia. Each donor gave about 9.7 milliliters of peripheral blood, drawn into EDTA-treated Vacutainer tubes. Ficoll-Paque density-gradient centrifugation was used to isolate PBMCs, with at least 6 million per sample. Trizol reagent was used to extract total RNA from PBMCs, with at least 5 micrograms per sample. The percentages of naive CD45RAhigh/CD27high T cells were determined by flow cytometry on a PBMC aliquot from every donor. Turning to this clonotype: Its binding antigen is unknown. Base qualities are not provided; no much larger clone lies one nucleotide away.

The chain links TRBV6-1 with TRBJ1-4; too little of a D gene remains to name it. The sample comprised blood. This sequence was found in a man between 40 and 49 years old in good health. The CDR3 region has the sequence CASSIQGPATNEKLFF. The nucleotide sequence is TGTGCCAGCAGTATACAAGGACCCGCAACTAATGAAAAACTGTTTTTT.